This is a list of T cell receptor beta chains from one sample in a study of early T cells in non-severe SARS-CoV-2 infection. TCRdb reprocessed the 5' RACE reads via MiXCR and lists one record per CDR3 protein. The sample gives about 60,000 distinct CDR3 sequences, over 5% of which show up once; about 6.8% is in the top ten. Material for sequencing was whole blood. These receptors were taken from an adult who was a healthcare worker with PCR-confirmed SARS-CoV-2 infection or an uninfected control (not recorded which). CDR3s include the opening cysteine and the closing phenylalanine or tryptophan. Each record gives: clone size, D gene, J gene, V gene, CDR3 DNA, CDR3 protein. The D gene is left open where the match is weak. Rows may omit the clone size; those that give it use once, few, many or a size class.

clone size: few
D gene: -
J gene: TRBJ2-5
V gene: TRBV7-9
CDR3 DNA: TGTGCCAGCAGCTTAGCCCGAGGGGTGGAGACCCAGTACTTC
CDR3 protein: CASSLARGVETQYF

clone size: many
D gene: TRBD1
J gene: TRBJ1-5
V gene: TRBV10-3
CDR3 DNA: TGTGCCATCAGTGAGTCCGTCCCGGGACAGGGCCAGCCCCAGCATTTT
CDR3 protein: CAISESVPGQGQPQHF

clone size: few
D gene: -
J gene: TRBJ2-7
V gene: TRBV6-2/TRBV6-3
CDR3 DNA: TGTGCCAGCAGCTCACGACTAGTTCAAGACGAGCAGTACTTC
CDR3 protein: CASSSRLVQDEQYF

clone size: few
D gene: -
J gene: TRBJ2-2
V gene: TRBV7-8
CDR3 DNA: TGTGCCAGCAGGCGACGGGGTACCGGGGAGCTGTTTTTT
CDR3 protein: CASRRRGTGELFF

clone size: -
D gene: -
J gene: TRBJ1-6
V gene: TRBV11-2
CDR3 DNA: TGTGCCAGCAGCGAAGCCAGAGGTGGACCCCTCCACTTT
CDR3 protein: CASSEARGGPLHF

clone size: many
D gene: TRBD2
J gene: TRBJ2-1
V gene: TRBV27
CDR3 DNA: TGTGCCAGCAGTTGGCTGGGACTAGCGGGAGGGACCTACAATGAGCAGTTCTTC
CDR3 protein: CASSWLGLAGGTYNEQFF

clone size: few
D gene: -
J gene: TRBJ1-5
V gene: TRBV20-1
CDR3 DNA: TGCAGTGCTCCCGTCGGACAGAATAGCAATCAGCCCCAGCATTTT
CDR3 protein: CSAPVGQNSNQPQHF

clone size: many
D gene: -
J gene: TRBJ2-1
V gene: TRBV30
CDR3 DNA: TGTGCCTGGAGTGTACTGGCCTACAATGAGCAGTTCTTC
CDR3 protein: CAWSVLAYNEQFF

clone size: many
D gene: TRBD2
J gene: TRBJ2-1
V gene: TRBV7-2
CDR3 DNA: TGTGCCAGCAGCTTAGATAGCGGGGTCTGGAATGAGCAGTTCTTC
CDR3 protein: CASSLDSGVWNEQFF

clone size: many
D gene: TRBD1
J gene: TRBJ2-6
V gene: TRBV12-3/TRBV12-4
CDR3 DNA: TGTGCCAGCAGTGTCGGGACAGGGGGGTTCTCTGGGGCCAACGTCCTGACTTTC
CDR3 protein: CASSVGTGGFSGANVLTF

clone size: many
D gene: TRBD1
J gene: TRBJ1-5
V gene: TRBV5-1
CDR3 DNA: TGCGCCAGCAGCTCAGGACAGGGAGGCAATCAGCCCCAGCATTTT
CDR3 protein: CASSSGQGGNQPQHF

clone size: many
D gene: -
J gene: TRBJ1-2
V gene: TRBV6-1
CDR3 DNA: TGTGCCAGCGGAAGGGAGGGCTATGGCTACACCTTC
CDR3 protein: CASGREGYGYTF

clone size: -
D gene: -
J gene: TRBJ1-6
V gene: TRBV6-1
CDR3 DNA: TGTGCCAGCAGTGAAGTTGGCCGACGTAATTCACCCCTCCACTTT
CDR3 protein: CASSEVGRRNSPLHF

clone size: -
D gene: TRBD2
J gene: TRBJ2-1
V gene: TRBV7-9
CDR3 DNA: TGTGCCAGCAGCTCGAGCGCCGGGACTAGCGGGGCAAGCTCCTACAATGAGCAGTTCTTC
CDR3 protein: CASSSSAGTSGASSYNEQFF

clone size: -
D gene: -
J gene: TRBJ2-4
V gene: TRBV10-2
CDR3 DNA: TGCGCCAGCACGGATGGAAGACTAGCCAAAAACATTCAGTACTTC
CDR3 protein: CASTDGRLAKNIQYF

clone size: few
D gene: -
J gene: TRBJ1-1
V gene: TRBV11-2
CDR3 DNA: TGTGCCAGCAGCTTAGATTGGACAGCCTCTGAAGCTTTCTTT
CDR3 protein: CASSLDWTASEAFF

clone size: few
D gene: -
J gene: TRBJ1-2
V gene: TRBV4-2
CDR3 DNA: TGTGTCAGCAGCCAAGATGTTTACTCCAACTATGGCTACACCTTC
CDR3 protein: CVSSQDVYSNYGYTF

clone size: many
D gene: TRBD2
J gene: TRBJ2-2
V gene: TRBV7-8
CDR3 DNA: TGTGCCAGCAGCCCTGGGACTAGCGGGAGCACGAGCACCGGGGAGCTGTTTTTT
CDR3 protein: CASSPGTSGSTSTGELFF

clone size: many
D gene: TRBD2
J gene: TRBJ2-2
V gene: TRBV7-9
CDR3 DNA: TGTGCCAGCAGCCCGACTAGCGGGTACACCGGGGAGCTGTTTTTT
CDR3 protein: CASSPTSGYTGELFF

clone size: many
D gene: TRBD2
J gene: TRBJ2-5
V gene: TRBV7-2
CDR3 DNA: TGTGCCAGCAGCCCCCAGCGGGGGGGCCATGAGACCCAGTACTTC
CDR3 protein: CASSPQRGGHETQYF

clone size: many
D gene: -
J gene: TRBJ2-1
V gene: TRBV29-1
CDR3 DNA: TGCAGCAGCGTTGGTTTGGGGGCTGACAATGAGCAGTTCTTC
CDR3 protein: CSSVGLGADNEQFF

clone size: many
D gene: -
J gene: TRBJ1-3
V gene: TRBV10-3
CDR3 DNA: TGTGCCATCAGCCCCGGAGGCTCTGGAAACACCATATATTTT
CDR3 protein: CAISPGGSGNTIYF

clone size: -
D gene: -
J gene: TRBJ1-5
V gene: TRBV12-3/TRBV12-4
CDR3 DNA: TGTGCCAGCAGTTCGCAGCCTTGGGGTCAGCCCCAGCATTTT
CDR3 protein: CASSSQPWGQPQHF

clone size: few
D gene: TRBD1
J gene: TRBJ2-7
V gene: TRBV30
CDR3 DNA: TGTGCCTGGACCGGGACAGGGGCCTACGAGCAGTACTTC
CDR3 protein: CAWTGTGAYEQYF

clone size: -
D gene: TRBD1
J gene: TRBJ2-1
V gene: TRBV3-1
CDR3 DNA: TGTGCCAGCAGCTCGGGACAGGTACTCGAGCAGTTCTTC
CDR3 protein: CASSSGQVLEQFF

clone size: many
D gene: -
J gene: TRBJ2-2
V gene: TRBV20-1
CDR3 DNA: TGCAGTGCCACCACTAGGACGAACACCGGGGAGCTGTTTTTT
CDR3 protein: CSATTRTNTGELFF

clone size: -
D gene: -
J gene: TRBJ1-1
V gene: TRBV5-8
CDR3 DNA: TGTGCCAGCAGCTTGGAGGAGGGATTGGCCACTGAAGCTTTCTTT
CDR3 protein: CASSLEEGLATEAFF

clone size: few
D gene: TRBD1
J gene: TRBJ2-5
V gene: TRBV6-5
CDR3 DNA: TGTGCCAGCAGTGGGACAGGGGAAGAGACCCAGTACTTC
CDR3 protein: CASSGTGEETQYF

clone size: many
D gene: TRBD1
J gene: TRBJ1-2
V gene: TRBV15
CDR3 DNA: TGTGCCACCAGCCGAGGACAGGGCGCCCTCAGCTACACCTTC
CDR3 protein: CATSRGQGALSYTF

clone size: many
D gene: -
J gene: TRBJ1-2
V gene: TRBV29-1
CDR3 DNA: TGCAGCGTTGAAGCCTTACCGGACGGCATCTATGGCTACACCTTC
CDR3 protein: CSVEALPDGIYGYTF

clone size: many
D gene: -
J gene: TRBJ2-1
V gene: TRBV19
CDR3 DNA: TGTGCCAGTAGTATAGGACCGGTGAGGACTGATGAGCAGTTCTTC
CDR3 protein: CASSIGPVRTDEQFF

clone size: many
D gene: -
J gene: TRBJ2-1
V gene: TRBV5-1
CDR3 DNA: TGCGCCAGCAGCGCTACTAGCTACAATGAGCAGTTCTTC
CDR3 protein: CASSATSYNEQFF

clone size: few
D gene: -
J gene: TRBJ2-3
V gene: TRBV7-2
CDR3 DNA: TGTGCCAGCAGCTTAAATGGAGGCACAGATACGCAGTATTTT
CDR3 protein: CASSLNGGTDTQYF

clone size: many
D gene: -
J gene: TRBJ1-1
V gene: TRBV30
CDR3 DNA: TGTGCCTGTAACTTCCAGGGCCCGAACACTGAAGCTTTCTTT
CDR3 protein: CACNFQGPNTEAFF

clone size: many
D gene: -
J gene: TRBJ2-1
V gene: TRBV2
CDR3 DNA: TGTGCCAGCAGAGACAGGTTCTCCTACAATGAGCAGTTCTTC
CDR3 protein: CASRDRFSYNEQFF

clone size: few
D gene: -
J gene: TRBJ1-6
V gene: TRBV18
CDR3 DNA: TGTGCCAGCTCACCCATCCGGGGTCTAGATAATTCACCCCTCCACTTT
CDR3 protein: CASSPIRGLDNSPLHF

clone size: -
D gene: TRBD1
J gene: TRBJ1-1
V gene: TRBV5-1
CDR3 DNA: TGCGCCAGCAGTTCGGACAGGGGGCTTGCCACTGAAGCTTTCTTT
CDR3 protein: CASSSDRGLATEAFF

clone size: -
D gene: -
J gene: TRBJ1-5
V gene: TRBV20-1
CDR3 DNA: TGCAGTGCTCTTAGACAGCTAAATCAGCCCCAGCATTTT
CDR3 protein: CSALRQLNQPQHF

clone size: many
D gene: TRBD1
J gene: TRBJ2-5
V gene: TRBV5-1
CDR3 DNA: TGCGCCAGCAGCCCATACGGGACAGACCAAGAGACCCAGTACTTC
CDR3 protein: CASSPYGTDQETQYF

clone size: -
D gene: -
J gene: TRBJ1-1
V gene: TRBV10-2
CDR3 DNA: TGCGCCAGCAGCGCCAAGTCGAACACTGAAGCTTTCTTT
CDR3 protein: CASSAKSNTEAFF

clone size: many
D gene: -
J gene: TRBJ1-1
V gene: TRBV4-2
CDR3 DNA: TGTGCCAGCAGCCTCGCCCGAACGGGGGGGACTGAAGCTTTCTTT
CDR3 protein: CASSLARTGGTEAFF

clone size: many
D gene: -
J gene: TRBJ2-2
V gene: TRBV12-3/TRBV12-4
CDR3 DNA: TGTGCCAGCACTCTAGCTCGGGCCGGGGAGCTGTTTTTT
CDR3 protein: CASTLARAGELFF